This TCR beta chain derives from a study of blood T cell repertoires in COVID-19. Unmatched junction bases numbered 2, after V lost 2 bases and J lost 0 bases. This CDR3 is 15 amino acids long. The germline gives CDR1 SNHLY, CDR2 FYNNEI. Here immunoSEQ multiplex PCR was the method, and the copy in TCRdb shows in-frame clones only, minus some. Of 200,000 to 300,000 clones in the sample, over 80% are singletons; the top ten hold 2.5% to 3.5%. Sequenced sample: PBMCs or T cells enriched from blood (not recorded which). The sequence was obtained from a woman in her forties who had been exposed to COVID-19. J is TRBJ2-7 and V is TRBV2, with 9 bases aligning to TRBD2. CDR3 region: CASSESSGASYEQYF. Written as DNA, the CDR3 is TGTGCCAGCAGTGAATCTAGCGGGGCCTCCTACGAGCAGTACTTC.